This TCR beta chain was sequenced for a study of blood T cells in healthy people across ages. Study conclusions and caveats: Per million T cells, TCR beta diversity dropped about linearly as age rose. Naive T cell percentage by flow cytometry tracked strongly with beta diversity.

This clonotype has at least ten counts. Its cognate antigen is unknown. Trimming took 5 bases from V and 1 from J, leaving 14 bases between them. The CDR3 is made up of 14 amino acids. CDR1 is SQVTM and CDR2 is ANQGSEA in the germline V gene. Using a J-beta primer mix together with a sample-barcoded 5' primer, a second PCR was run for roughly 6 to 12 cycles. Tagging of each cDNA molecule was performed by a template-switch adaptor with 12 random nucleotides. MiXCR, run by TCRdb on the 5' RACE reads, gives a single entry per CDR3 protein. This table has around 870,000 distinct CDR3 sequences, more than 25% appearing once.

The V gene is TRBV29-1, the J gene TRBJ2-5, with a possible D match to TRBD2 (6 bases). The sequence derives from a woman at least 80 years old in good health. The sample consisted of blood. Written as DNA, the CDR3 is TGCAGCGTTCAACCCGGGACTTTCCAAGAGACCCAGTACTTC. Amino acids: CSVQPGTFQETQYF.